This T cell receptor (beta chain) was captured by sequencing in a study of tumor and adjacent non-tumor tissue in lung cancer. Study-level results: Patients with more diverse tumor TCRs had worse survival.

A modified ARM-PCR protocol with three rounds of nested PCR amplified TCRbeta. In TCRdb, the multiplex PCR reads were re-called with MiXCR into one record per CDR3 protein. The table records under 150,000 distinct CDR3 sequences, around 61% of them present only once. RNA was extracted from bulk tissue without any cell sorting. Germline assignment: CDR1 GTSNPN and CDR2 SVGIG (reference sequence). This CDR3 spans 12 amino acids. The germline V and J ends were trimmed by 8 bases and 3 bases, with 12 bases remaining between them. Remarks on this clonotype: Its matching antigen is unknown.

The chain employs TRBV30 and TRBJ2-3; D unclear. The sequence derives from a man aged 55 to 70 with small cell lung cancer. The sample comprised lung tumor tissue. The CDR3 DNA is TGTGCCCGGGCCCCGGGTACAGATACGCAGTATTTT. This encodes CARAPGTDTQYF.